Following are 9 T cell receptor beta chains from one sample sequenced in a study of blood T cell repertoires in COVID-19. Clones were sequenced by immunoSEQ multiplex PCR, and TCRdb holds only the in-frame ones, with some missing. There are 200,000 to 300,000 clones in the sample; about four fifths occur only once, and roughly 3.3% lies in the top ten. The specimen sequenced was peripheral blood. The receptors derive from a woman between 18 and 30 years old with acute or convalescent COVID-19.

The chain links TRBV13 to TRBJ2-3; 9 positions agree with TRBD2. Germline trimming cut 4 bases from V and 4 bases from J; bases unmatched to any gene: 6. Germline-derived CDR1 and CDR2 are PRHDT and FYEKMQ (reference sequence). This CDR3 region has 15 residues. The CDR3 loop reads CASSSRLAAADTQYF. The CDR3 coding sequence is TGTGCCAGCAGCTCCAGACTAGCGGCAGCAGATACGCAGTATTTT. Looking up the rest from reference TRBV13 and TRBJ2-3 gives the full variable domain: AAGVIQSPRHLIKEKRETATLKCYPIPRHDTVYWYQQGPGQDPQFLISFYEKMQSDKGSIPDRFSAQQFSDYHSELNMSSLELGDSALYFCASSSRLAAADTQYFGPGTRLTVL.

The gene calls are TRBV11-2 and TRBJ2-1; D is undetermined. Trimming cost V 5 bases and J 1 base, with 9 bases left between them. The CDR3 is 14 amino acids. Germline loops: CDR1 SGHAT, CDR2 FQNNGV. CDR3 nucleotides: TGTGCCAGCAGCCAAGCATATTCCTACAATGAGCAGTTCTTC. It encodes CASSQAYSYNEQFF.

The chain carries TRBV5-1 and TRBJ2-6; D might be TRBD2 (5 bases). CDR3 length: 16 amino acids. Trimming took off 0 bases at V and 4 bases at J, with 11 bases between the two ends. Germline values: CDR1 SGHRS, CDR2 YFSETQ. The CDR3 protein is CASSLAPLVGANVLTF. Here the CDR3 DNA reads TGCGCCAGCAGCTTGGCCCCACTAGTGGGGGCCAACGTCCTGACTTTC.

V gene TRBV19 combines with J gene TRBJ2-7, with D possibly being TRBD2 (6 bases). CDR3 size: 14 residues. Germline loops: CDR1 LNHDA, CDR2 SQIVND (reference sequence). V was shortened by 8 bases and J by 7 bases, with 21 bases between the two germline ends. The CDR3 loop reads CASSKQEGIGEQYF. CDR3 sequence (DNA): TGTGCCAGTTCTAAGCAGGAGGGGATCGGGGAGCAGTACTTC. The whole variable domain, remainder taken from reference TRBV19 and TRBJ2-7, is DGGITQSPKYLFRKEGQNVTLSCEQNLNHDAMYWYRQDPGQGLRLIYYSQIVNDFQKGDIAEGYSVSREKKESFPLTVTSAQKNPTAFYLCASSKQEGIGEQYFGPGTRLTVT.

The chain joins TRBV27 to TRBJ2-5, with TRBD1 identical over 11 bases. With 3 bases clipped from V and 4 bases from J, the junction kept 7 bases outside the gene matches. This CDR3 region has 16 residues. The germline gives CDR1 MNHEY, CDR2 SMNVEV (reference sequence). The CDR3 loop is CASSFQGQGARETQYF. CDR3 sequence (DNA): TGTGCCAGCAGTTTTCAAGGACAGGGGGCTCGAGAGACCCAGTACTTC.

The chain recombines TRBV6-1 with TRBJ1-1, with 8 bases aligning to TRBD1. CDR3 size: 15 residues. CDR1 MNHNS and CDR2 SASEGT come from the germline V gene. J gave up 4 bases and V 1 base, and 5 bases lay outside the gene matches. For the CDR3, the DNA is TGTGCCAGCAGTGAAGGGACAGGGTGGGGCACTGAAGCTTTCTTT. Amino acid sequence: CASSEGTGWGTEAFF.

The chain has TRBV20-1 and TRBJ2-1; no reliable D call. Germline CDR1 and CDR2: DFQATT and SNEGSKA (reference sequence). The CDR3 consists of 12 residues. V lost 3 bases to trimming and J lost 7 bases, with 10 bases between them. For the CDR3, the DNA is TGCAGTGCTAGTGAAGCTTGGAATGAGCAGTTCTTC. This translates into CSASEAWNEQFF.

The chain combines TRBV7-9 with TRBJ2-7; weak D call: TRBD1 (5 bases). The CDR3 runs 17 residues. V was cut by 1 base and J by 5 bases, with 21 bases left in between. Germline V lookup: CDR1 SEHNR, CDR2 FQNEAQ (reference sequence). CDR3 loop: CASSLDFIGRVGDEQYF. CDR3 DNA: TGTGCCAGCAGCTTAGATTTTATAGGCAGGGTAGGGGACGAGCAGTACTTC.

The V gene is TRBV4-1, the J gene TRBJ2-3, with D perhaps TRBD1 (6 bases). This CDR3 comprises 14 residues. V was trimmed by 4 bases and J by 4 bases, leaving 12 bases between them. The germline gives CDR1 MGHRA, CDR2 YSYEKL. In DNA form, the CDR3 reads TGCGCCAGCAGCCTTCGGACAGAACCAGATACGCAGTATTTT. It codes for CASSLRTEPDTQYF.